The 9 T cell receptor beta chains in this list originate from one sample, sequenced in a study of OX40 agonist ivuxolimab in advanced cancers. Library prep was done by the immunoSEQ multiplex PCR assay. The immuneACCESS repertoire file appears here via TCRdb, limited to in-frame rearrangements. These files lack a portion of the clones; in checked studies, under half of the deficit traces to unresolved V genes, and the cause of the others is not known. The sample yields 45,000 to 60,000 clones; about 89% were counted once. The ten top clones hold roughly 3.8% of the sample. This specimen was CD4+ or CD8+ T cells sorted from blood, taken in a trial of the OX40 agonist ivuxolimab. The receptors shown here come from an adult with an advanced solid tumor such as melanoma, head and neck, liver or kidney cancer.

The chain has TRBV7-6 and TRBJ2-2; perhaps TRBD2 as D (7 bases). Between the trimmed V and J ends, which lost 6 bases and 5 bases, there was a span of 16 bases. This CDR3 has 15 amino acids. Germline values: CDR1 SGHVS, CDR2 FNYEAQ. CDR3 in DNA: TGTGCCAGCAGTGCTAGCGGAGGGGGGACCGGGGAGCTGTTTTTT. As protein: CASSASGGGTGELFF.

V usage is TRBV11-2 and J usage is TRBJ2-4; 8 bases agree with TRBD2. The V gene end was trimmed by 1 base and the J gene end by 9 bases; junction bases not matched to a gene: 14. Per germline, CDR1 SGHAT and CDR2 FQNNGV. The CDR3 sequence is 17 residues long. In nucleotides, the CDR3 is TGTGCCAGCAGCTTAGTACCCCCTACTGCGGGAGGAAGCATTCAGTACTTC. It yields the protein CASSLVPPTAGGSIQYF.

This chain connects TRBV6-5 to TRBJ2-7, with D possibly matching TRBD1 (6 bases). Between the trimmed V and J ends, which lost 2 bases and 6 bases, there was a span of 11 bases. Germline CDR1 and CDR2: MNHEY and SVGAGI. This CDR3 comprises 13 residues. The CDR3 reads CASSYMGHVEQYF. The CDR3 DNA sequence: TGTGCCAGCAGTTACATGGGACATGTCGAGCAGTACTTC.

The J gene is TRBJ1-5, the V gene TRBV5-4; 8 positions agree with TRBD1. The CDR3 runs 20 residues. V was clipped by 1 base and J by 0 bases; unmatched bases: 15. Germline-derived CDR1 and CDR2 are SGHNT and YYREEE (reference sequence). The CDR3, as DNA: TGTGCCAGCAGCTTGCCTCCGACAGGGGCGAGTCACTATAGCAATCAGCCCCAGCATTTT. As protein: CASSLPPTGASHYSNQPQHF. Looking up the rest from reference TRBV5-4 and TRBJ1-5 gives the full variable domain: ETGVTQSPTHLIKTRGQQVTLRCSSQSGHNTVSWYQQALGQGPQFIFQYYREEENGRGNFPPRFSGLQFPNYSSELNVNALELDDSALYLCASSLPPTGASHYSNQPQHFGDGTRLSIL.

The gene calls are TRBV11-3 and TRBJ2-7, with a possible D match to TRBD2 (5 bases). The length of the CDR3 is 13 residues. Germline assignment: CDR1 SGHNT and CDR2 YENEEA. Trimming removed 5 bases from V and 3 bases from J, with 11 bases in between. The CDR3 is CASSLRRGYEQYF. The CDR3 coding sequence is TGTGCCAGCAGCCTAAGACGGGGCTACGAGCAGTACTTC.

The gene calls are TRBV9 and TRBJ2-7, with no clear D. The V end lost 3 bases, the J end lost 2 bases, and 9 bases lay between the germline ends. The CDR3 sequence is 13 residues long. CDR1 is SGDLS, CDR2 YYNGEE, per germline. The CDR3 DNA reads TGTGCCAGCAGCGAACTACCTACCTACGAGCAGTACTTC. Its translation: CASSELPTYEQYF.

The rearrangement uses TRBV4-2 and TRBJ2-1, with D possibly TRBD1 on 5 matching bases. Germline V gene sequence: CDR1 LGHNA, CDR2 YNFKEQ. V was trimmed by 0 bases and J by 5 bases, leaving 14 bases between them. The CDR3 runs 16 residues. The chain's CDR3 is CASSQEAGILDNEQFF. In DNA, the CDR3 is TGTGCCAGCAGCCAAGAAGCAGGGATTCTCGACAATGAGCAGTTCTTC.

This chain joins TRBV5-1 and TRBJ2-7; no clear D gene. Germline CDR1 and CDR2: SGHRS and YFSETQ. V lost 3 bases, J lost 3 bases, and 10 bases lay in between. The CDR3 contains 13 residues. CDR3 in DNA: TGCGCCAGCAGCTATCAGGCTAGCTACGAGCAGTACTTC. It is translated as CASSYQASYEQYF.

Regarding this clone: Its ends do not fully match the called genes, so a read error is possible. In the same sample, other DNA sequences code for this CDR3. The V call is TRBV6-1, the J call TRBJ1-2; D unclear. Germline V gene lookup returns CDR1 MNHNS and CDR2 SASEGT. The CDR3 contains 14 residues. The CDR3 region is CASSEVGRHYGYTF. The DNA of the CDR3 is TGTGCCAGTAGTGAAGTGGGCAGACACTATGGCTACACCTTC.